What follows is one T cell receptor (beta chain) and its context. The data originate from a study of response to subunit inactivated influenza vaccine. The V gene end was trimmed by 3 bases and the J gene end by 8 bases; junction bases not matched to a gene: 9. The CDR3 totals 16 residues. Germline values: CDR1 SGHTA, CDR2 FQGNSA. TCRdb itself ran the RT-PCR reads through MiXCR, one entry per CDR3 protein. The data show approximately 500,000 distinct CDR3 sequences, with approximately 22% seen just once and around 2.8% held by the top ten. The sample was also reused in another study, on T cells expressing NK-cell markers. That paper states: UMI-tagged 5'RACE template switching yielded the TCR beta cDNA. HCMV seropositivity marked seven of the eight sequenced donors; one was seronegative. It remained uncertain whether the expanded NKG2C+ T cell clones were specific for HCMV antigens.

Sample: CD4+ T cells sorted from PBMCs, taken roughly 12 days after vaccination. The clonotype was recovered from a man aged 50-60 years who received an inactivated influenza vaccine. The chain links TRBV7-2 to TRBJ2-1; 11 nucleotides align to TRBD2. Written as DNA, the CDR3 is TGTGCCAGCAGCTTTCGATTTAGCGGGGGGGCCGATGAGCAGTTCTTC. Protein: CASSFRFSGGADEQFF. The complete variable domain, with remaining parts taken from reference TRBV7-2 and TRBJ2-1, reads GAGVSQSPSNKVTEKGKDVELRCDPISGHTALYWYRQSLGQGLEFLIYFQGNSAPDKSGLPSDRFSAERTGGSVSTLTIQRTQQEDSAVYLCASSFRFSGGADEQFFGPGTRLTVL.